These T cell receptor beta chains were read from a single sample in a study of blood T cell repertoires in COVID-19. The data were produced by immunoSEQ multiplex PCR, yet TCRdb's version contains in-frame clones alone and is incomplete. The profile shows fewer than 75,000 clones, nearly 80% of them singletons. The sample comprised peripheral blood. These TCRs come from an older woman with acute or convalescent COVID-19. CDR3s leave out the opening cysteine and the closing phenylalanine or tryptophan. Not every row has a clone size; where given, it reads once, few, many or a size class.

clone size: .
CDR3 length: 13
J gene: TRBJ2-1
V gene: TRBV28
CDR3 protein: ASRVQGEGYNEQF

clone size: .
CDR3 length: 10
J gene: TRBJ1-1
V gene: TRBV19
CDR3 protein: ASSIPQGAAF

clone size: .
CDR3 length: 16
J gene: TRBJ2-1
V gene: TRBV28
CDR3 protein: ASSCTQVTGAWGDEQF

clone size: .
CDR3 length: 17
J gene: TRBJ1-1
V gene: TRBV9
CDR3 protein: ASSRGGTRHAGQNTEAF

clone size: .
CDR3 length: 12
J gene: TRBJ2-5
V gene: TRBV30
CDR3 protein: AWGGQGPKGPQY

clone size: .
CDR3 length: 13
J gene: TRBJ2-3
V gene: TRBV14
CDR3 protein: ASSLQTGVTDTQY

clone size: few
CDR3 length: 13
J gene: TRBJ1-4
V gene: TRBV10-3
CDR3 protein: AIGGGGPLNEKLF

clone size: .
CDR3 length: 14
J gene: TRBJ2-3
V gene: TRBV3-1/TRBV3-2
CDR3 protein: ASSQARTGLTDTQY

clone size: once
CDR3 length: 14
J gene: TRBJ2-6
V gene: TRBV11-3
CDR3 protein: ASSLGGGAGANVLT

clone size: .
CDR3 length: 13
J gene: TRBJ2-5
V gene: TRBV9
CDR3 protein: ASSRGERSWETQY

clone size: .
CDR3 length: 12
J gene: TRBJ2-7
V gene: TRBV7-9
CDR3 protein: ASLSGTGPYEQY

clone size: .
CDR3 length: 15
J gene: TRBJ2-2
V gene: TRBV19
CDR3 protein: ASLPRLAGTNTGELF

clone size: .
CDR3 length: 15
J gene: TRBJ1-1
V gene: TRBV7-2
CDR3 protein: ASSFFRQGNMNTEAF

clone size: .
CDR3 length: 12
J gene: TRBJ1-2
V gene: TRBV28
CDR3 protein: ASSERAGPGGYT

clone size: .
CDR3 length: 13
J gene: TRBJ1-2
V gene: TRBV10-3
CDR3 protein: AISDTSYGGIGYT

clone size: .
CDR3 length: 14
J gene: TRBJ1-4
V gene: TRBV7-9
CDR3 protein: ASSLVTSGRERKLF

clone size: .
CDR3 length: 14
J gene: TRBJ2-3
V gene: TRBV11-1
CDR3 protein: ASSLPGQGSGDTQY

clone size: .
CDR3 length: 10
J gene: TRBJ2-2
V gene: TRBV7-9
CDR3 protein: ASSSGSGELF

clone size: .
CDR3 length: 14
J gene: TRBJ2-5
V gene: TRBV5-6
CDR3 protein: ASSKPGAGGSRTQY

clone size: .
CDR3 length: 11
J gene: TRBJ2-4
V gene: TRBV6-2/TRBV6-3
CDR3 protein: ASRFIGENIQY

clone size: once
CDR3 length: 14
J gene: TRBJ1-6
V gene: TRBV4-3
CDR3 protein: ASSQDISGRNSPLH

clone size: .
CDR3 length: 9
J gene: TRBJ2-3
V gene: TRBV3-1/TRBV3-2
CDR3 protein: ASSQVGGQY

clone size: .
CDR3 length: 11
J gene: TRBJ1-5
V gene: TRBV3-1/TRBV3-2
CDR3 protein: ASSQVGDQPQH

clone size: .
CDR3 length: 13
J gene: TRBJ1-1
V gene: TRBV18
CDR3 protein: ASSLTQDLNTEAF

clone size: few
CDR3 length: 13
J gene: TRBJ2-7
V gene: TRBV4-3
CDR3 protein: ASSPAWDIAYEQY

clone size: .
CDR3 length: 12
J gene: TRBJ1-1
V gene: TRBV9
CDR3 protein: ASSPRVVNTEAF

clone size: once
CDR3 length: 13
J gene: TRBJ1-2
V gene: TRBV6-5
CDR3 protein: ASSRTGIIKYGYT